The 9 T cell receptor beta chains presented below share a single source sample, sequenced in a study of T cells in Graves' hyperthyroidism and ophthalmopathy. Amplified TCR beta CDR3 regions derived from RNA transcripts. TCR CDR3 regions were first amplified by RT-PCR with HTBI primers. Using its own MiXCR run on the multiplex PCR reads, TCRdb lists one record per CDR3 protein. The sample consists of about 290,000 distinct CDR3 sequences, approximately 13% of them appearing once. The sequenced sample consisted of blood. The source is a woman aged 40 to 50 with Graves' hyperthyroidism.

This clonotype was seen ten or more times. The CDR3 DNA sequence: TGTGCCAGTAGTATAGGGGTCAGGCCGAACACTGAAGCTTTCTTT. Amino acids: CASSIGVRPNTEAFF. This chain connects TRBV19 to TRBJ1-1; unclear D gene. Germline V gene data show CDR1 as LNHDA and CDR2 as SQIVND (reference sequence). The CDR3 consists of 15 residues. The V and J ends lost 1 base and 1 base respectively, with 10 bases between them. Drawing the rest from reference TRBV19 and TRBJ1-1, the complete variable domain is DGGITQSPKYLFRKEGQNVTLSCEQNLNHDAMYWYRQDPGQGLRLIYYSQIVNDFQKGDIAEGYSVSREKKESFPLTVTSAQKNPTAFYLCASSIGVRPNTEAFFGQGTRLTVV.

This chain uses TRBV12-3 or TRBV12-4 with TRBJ2-1; 7 nucleotides align to TRBD1. The trim removed 5 bases at V and 6 bases at J, leaving 7 bases unmatched. The CDR3 covers 14 residues. CDR3 amino acids: CASSPDRVANEQFF. The DNA of the CDR3 is TGTGCCAGCAGTCCAGACAGGGTGGCCAATGAGCAGTTCTTC.

This clonotype was detected many times. The gene calls are TRBV14 and TRBJ2-7; D remains ambiguous. V shed 10 bases and J shed 8 bases, with 18 bases lying between them. The germline V gene encodes CDR1 SGHDN and CDR2 FVKESK. There are 12 residues in the CDR3. The CDR3 DNA is TGTGCCAATCTGACTCCCAAGAAGAAGCAGTACTTC. Translating it yields CANLTPKKKQYF.

This clonotype has a count of ten or more. Just one base apart from a much larger clone, this may be a read error. The genes are TRBV28 and TRBJ1-1, with D possibly TRBD1 on 5 matching bases. Per germline, CDR1 MDHEN and CDR2 SYDVKM. This CDR3 is built from 13 residues. CDR3: CASGLPGYTEAFF. As DNA, the CDR3 is TGTGCCAGCGGTTTACCAGGGTACACTGAAGCTTTCTTT.

This clonotype was seen a few times. The V call is TRBV13, the J call TRBJ2-4, with 12 bases fitting TRBD2. The CDR3 loop spans 16 amino acids. Germline V gene lookup returns CDR1 PRHDT and CDR2 FYEKMQ (reference sequence). Germline trimming cut 4 bases from V and 8 bases from J; bases unmatched to any gene: 9. CDR3 amino acids: CASSSTSGRRDDIQYF. The CDR3 bases are TGTGCCAGCAGCTCAACTAGCGGGAGGAGGGATGACATTCAGTACTTC.

This clonotype showed up just a few times. V is TRBV12-3 or TRBV12-4 and J is TRBJ2-1; D remains unclear. V lost 4 bases and J 8 bases, leaving 6 bases between the germline ends. The CDR3 runs to 11 residues. The CDR3 bases are TGTGCCAGCAGTTCGTCCGATGAGCAGTTCTTC. Protein product: CASSSSDEQFF.

This clonotype was counted between two and nine times. The V gene is TRBV9, the J gene TRBJ2-7; tentatively, D is TRBD2 (6 bases). Between the trimmed V and J ends, which lost 4 bases and 5 bases, there was a span of 19 bases. Germline-derived CDR1 and CDR2 are SGDLS and YYNGEE. The CDR3 is 15 residues long. DNA for the CDR3: TGTGCCAGCAGCCCGGGGGAGTCCCGTCCGGACGAGCAGTACTTC. Translation gives CASSPGESRPDEQYF.

In its sample, this clonotype was seen many times. The V gene is TRBV6-6, the J gene TRBJ1-5; the D gene is possibly TRBD1 (5 bases). The CDR3 has 14 residues. Trimming removed 1 base at V and 10 bases at J, with 14 bases between. Germline assignment: CDR1 MNHNY and CDR2 SVGAGI (reference sequence). The CDR3 spells CASSYLGGDGPQHF. Written as DNA, the CDR3 is TGTGCCAGCAGTTACTTGGGTGGGGACGGTCCCCAGCATTTT.

As to this clonotype: The CDR3 does not end in the conserved phenylalanine or tryptophan, so this is likely a read error. The rearrangement links TRBV7-9 to TRBJ1-2; 7 bases map to TRBD1. Trimming at V came to 6 bases and at J to 4 bases, leaving 5 bases not matched to a gene. This CDR3 contains 13 residues. Germline V gene data show CDR1 as SEHNR and CDR2 as FQNEAQ (reference sequence). The CDR3 nucleotides are TGTGCCAGCAGTTGGGACAGCCTCTATGGCTACACCCTC. Its translation: CASSWDSLYGYTL.